This TCR beta chain was profiled in a study of cytomegalovirus exposure and HLA in healthy donors. Findings and limits, study-wide: Productive rates of about 90% or about 30% were seen for most TCR beta V segments in an earlier analysis. Later, an analysis found that common viral pathogens appeared to be linked with several of the most significant clusters.

V lost 3 bases, J lost 0 bases, and 3 bases stayed unmatched. Germline CDR1 reads SEHNR; CDR2 reads FQNEAQ (reference sequence). The CDR3 has 15 residues. The primer mix had 60 Vbeta and 13 Jbeta primers. The assay was immunoSEQ multiplex PCR, and TCRdb's table has in-frame clones only and misses some. The sample yields 180,000 or so clones, 70% to 85% seen once. Remarks on this clone: What it binds is unknown.

This TCR was recovered from a human donor in good health. Sequenced material: PBMCs. The chain links TRBV7-9 to TRBJ2-3; the match to TRBD1 covers 7 bases. Written as DNA, the CDR3 is TGTGCCAGCAGCTTTCCGACAGGGAGCACAGATACGCAGTATTTT. The encoded protein is CASSFPTGSTDTQYF.